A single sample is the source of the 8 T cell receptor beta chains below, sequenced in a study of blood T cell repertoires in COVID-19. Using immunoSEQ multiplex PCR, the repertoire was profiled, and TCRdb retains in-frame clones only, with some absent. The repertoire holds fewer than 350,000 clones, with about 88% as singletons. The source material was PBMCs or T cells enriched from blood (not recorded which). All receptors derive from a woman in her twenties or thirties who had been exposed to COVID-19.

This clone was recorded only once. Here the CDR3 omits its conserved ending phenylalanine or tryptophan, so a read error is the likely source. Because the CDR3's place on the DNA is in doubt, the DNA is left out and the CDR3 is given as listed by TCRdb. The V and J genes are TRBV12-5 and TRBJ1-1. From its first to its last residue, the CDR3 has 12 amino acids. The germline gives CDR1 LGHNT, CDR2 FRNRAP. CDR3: CASGLVRSVFFV.

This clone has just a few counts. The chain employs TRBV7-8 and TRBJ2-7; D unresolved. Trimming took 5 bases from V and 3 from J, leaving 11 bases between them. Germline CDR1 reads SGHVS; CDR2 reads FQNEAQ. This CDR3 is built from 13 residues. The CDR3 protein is CASSADTLYEQYF. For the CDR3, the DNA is TGTGCCAGCAGCGCCGACACCCTCTACGAGCAGTACTTC.

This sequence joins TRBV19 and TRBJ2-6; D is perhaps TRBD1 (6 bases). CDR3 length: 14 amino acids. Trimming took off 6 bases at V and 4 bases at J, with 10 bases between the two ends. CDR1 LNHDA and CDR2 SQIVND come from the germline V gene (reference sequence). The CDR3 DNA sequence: TGTGCCAGTAGGCACGACAGGGGGGCCAACGTCCTGACTTTC. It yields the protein CASRHDRGANVLTF.

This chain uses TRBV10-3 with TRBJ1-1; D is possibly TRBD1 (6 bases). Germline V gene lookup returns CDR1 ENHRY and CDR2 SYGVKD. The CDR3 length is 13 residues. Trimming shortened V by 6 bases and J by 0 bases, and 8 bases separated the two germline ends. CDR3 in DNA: TGTGCCATCAGGGGACATATGAACACTGAAGCTTTCTTT. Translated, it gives CAIRGHMNTEAFF.

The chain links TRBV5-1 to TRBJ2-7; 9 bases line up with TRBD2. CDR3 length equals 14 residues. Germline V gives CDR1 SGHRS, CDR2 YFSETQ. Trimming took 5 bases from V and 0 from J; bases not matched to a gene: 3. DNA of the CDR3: TGCGCCAGCAGGACGACTAGCGGCTCCTACGAGCAGTACTTC. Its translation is CASRTTSGSYEQYF. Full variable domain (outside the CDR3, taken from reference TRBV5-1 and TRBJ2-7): KAGVTQTPRYLIKTRGQQVTLSCSPISGHRSVSWYQQTPGQGLQFLFEYFSETQRNKGNFPGRFSGRQFSNSRSEMNVSTLELGDSALYLCASRTTSGSYEQYFGPGTRLTVT.

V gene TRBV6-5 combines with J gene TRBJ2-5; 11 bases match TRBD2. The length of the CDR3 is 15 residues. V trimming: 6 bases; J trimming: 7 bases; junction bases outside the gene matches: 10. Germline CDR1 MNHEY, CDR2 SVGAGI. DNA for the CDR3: TGTGCCAGCAGGGGAACTAGCGGGAGTATCGTGACCCAGTACTTC. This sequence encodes CASRGTSGSIVTQYF.

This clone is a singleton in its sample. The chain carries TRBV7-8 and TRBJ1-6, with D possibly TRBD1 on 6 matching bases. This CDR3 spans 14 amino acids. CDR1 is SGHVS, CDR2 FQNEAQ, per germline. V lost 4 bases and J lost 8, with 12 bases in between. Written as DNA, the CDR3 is TGTGCCAGCAGCTCGGGGGGCGCGGATTCACCCCTCCACTTT. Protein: CASSSGGADSPLHF.

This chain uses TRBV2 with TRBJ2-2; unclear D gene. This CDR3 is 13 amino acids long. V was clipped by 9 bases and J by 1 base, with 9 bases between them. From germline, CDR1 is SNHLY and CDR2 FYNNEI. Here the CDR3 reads CASQTENTGELFF. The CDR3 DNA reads TGTGCCAGTCAAACAGAGAACACCGGGGAGCTGTTTTTT.